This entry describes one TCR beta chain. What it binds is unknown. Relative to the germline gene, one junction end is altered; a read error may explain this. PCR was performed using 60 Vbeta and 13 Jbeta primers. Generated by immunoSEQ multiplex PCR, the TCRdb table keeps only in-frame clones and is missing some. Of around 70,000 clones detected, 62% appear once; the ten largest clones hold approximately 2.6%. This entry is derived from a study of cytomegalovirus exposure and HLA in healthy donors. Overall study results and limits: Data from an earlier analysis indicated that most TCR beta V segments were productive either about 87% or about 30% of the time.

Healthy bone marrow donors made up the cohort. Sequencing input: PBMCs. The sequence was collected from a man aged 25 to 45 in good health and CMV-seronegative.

As DNA, the CDR3 is TGTGCCAGCAGCGAGCGGGACAATGGAAAACTGTTTTTT. This translates into CASSERDNGKLFF. The rearrangement joins TRBV9 to TRBJ1-4, with D perhaps matching TRBD1 (6 bases). CDR1 and CDR2 from the germline V gene are SGDLS and YYNGEE. The CDR3 sequence is 13 residues long. The complete variable domain, with remaining parts taken from reference TRBV9 and TRBJ1-4, reads DSGVTQTPKHLITATGQRVTLRCSPRSGDLSVYWYQQSLDQGLQFLIQYYNGEERAKGNILERFSAQQFPDLHSELNLSSLELGDSALYFCASSERDNGKLFFGSGTQLSVL.